These 29 T cell receptor beta chains were all obtained from the same sample, sequenced in a study of blood T cells in healthy people across ages. With a J-beta primer mix and a sample-barcoded 5' primer, a second PCR ran roughly 7 to 11 cycles. Using its own MiXCR run on the 5' RACE reads, TCRdb lists one record per CDR3 protein. The sample carries roughly 700,000 distinct CDR3 sequences, 20% to 25% recorded once. These same data were also listed under a study on T cells of mothers and their children.

The material sequenced was blood. The receptors were sampled from a boy younger than 18 in good health.

This clonotype was detected many times. The chain uses TRBV4-1 and TRBJ1-2, with 10 bases matching TRBD1. The CDR3 is 14 amino acids. CDR1 is MGHRA, CDR2 YSYEKL, per germline. V shed 1 base, J shed 5 bases, and the junction held 1 base outside the gene matches. The CDR3 reads CASSQGTGGYGYTF. The CDR3 nucleotides read TGCGCCAGCAGCCAAGGGACAGGGGGATATGGCTACACCTTC.

The chain recombines TRBV20-1 with TRBJ2-5, with 10 bases matching TRBD2. The J call may be in error: the DNA end matches TRBJ2-7 better. Germline-derived CDR1 and CDR2 are DFQATT and SNEGSKA (reference sequence). This CDR3 is built from 16 residues. Here the CDR3 DNA reads TGCAGTGCTAGATCCCTGCTAGCGGGAGACTCCTACGAGCAGTACTTC. Its protein is CSARSLLAGDSYEQYF.

This chain uses TRBV29-1 with TRBJ2-5; D unclear. Trimming took 4 bases from V and 2 from J, leaving 8 bases between them. Looked up from germline, CDR1 is SQVTM and CDR2 is ANQGSEA. This CDR3 has 12 amino acids. CDR3 DNA sequence: TGCAGCGTTGGCCGGTATCAAGAGACCCAGTACTTC. Protein: CSVGRYQETQYF.

This chain links TRBV12-3 or TRBV12-4 with TRBJ1-5, with D unclear. V was clipped by 6 bases and J by 7 bases, with 13 bases between them. CDR3 length equals 13 residues. CDR3 DNA: TGTGCCAGCAGCCGTGACTATGGACAGCCCCAGCATTTT. This translates into CASSRDYGQPQHF.

This clonotype was observed a few times. V usage is TRBV7-9 and J usage is TRBJ2-1; D remains ambiguous. Germline CDR1 and CDR2: SEHNR and FQNEAQ (reference sequence). The CDR3 totals 15 residues. V was cut by 1 base and J by 1 base, with 8 bases left in between. The CDR3 spells CASSLGAGSYNEQFF. The DNA for the CDR3 is TGTGCCAGCAGCTTAGGGGCCGGATCCTACAATGAGCAGTTCTTC. The entire variable domain, with the rest obtained from reference TRBV7-9 and TRBJ2-1, is as follows: DTGVSQNPRHKITKRGQNVTFRCDPISEHNRLYWYRQTLGQGPEFLTYFQNEAQLEKSRLLSDRFSAERPKGSFSTLEIQRTEQGDSAMYLCASSLGAGSYNEQFFGPGTRLTVL.

This clonotype was seen only a few times. The chain employs TRBV4-3 and TRBJ2-5, with 8 bases identical to TRBD1. Germline assignment: CDR1 LGHNA and CDR2 YSLEER. V lost 6 bases to trimming and J lost 4 bases; unmatched junction nucleotides: 7. The CDR3 totals 14 residues. CDR3 nucleotides: TGCGCCAGCAGTATAACAGGGGGGATAGAGACCCAGTACTTC. The encoded protein is CASSITGGIETQYF.

This chain connects TRBV20-1 to TRBJ2-3; D gene ambiguous. The CDR3 covers 14 residues. CDR1 and CDR2 (germline): DFQATT, SNEGSKA (reference sequence). V was pared by 1 base and J by 2 bases, with 10 bases between. The DNA for the CDR3 is TGCAGTGCTAGAGCGGTCTCCGACACAGATACGCAGTATTTT. Translating gives CSARAVSDTDTQYF.

This clonotype was counted only a few times. The chain recombines TRBV4-1 with TRBJ2-2; D gene uncertain. V dropped 2 bases and J dropped 7 bases, with 14 bases sitting between them. The CDR3 loop spans 15 amino acids. Per germline, CDR1 MGHRA and CDR2 YSYEKL. The DNA of the CDR3 is TGCGCCAGCAGCCAAAGTAATAGTCGTAACGGGGAGCTGTTTTTT. Its protein is CASSQSNSRNGELFF.

The chain recombines TRBV7-9 with TRBJ2-4; D remains unclear. V was cut by 5 bases and J by 5 bases, with 7 bases left in between. CDR1 SEHNR and CDR2 FQNEAQ come from the germline V gene (reference sequence). The CDR3 extends over 12 amino acids. As DNA, the CDR3 is TGTGCCAGCAGCCCCGTAGAAAACATTCAGTACTTC. Its translation is CASSPVENIQYF.

V gene TRBV5-1 combines with J gene TRBJ2-5; TRBD1 matches 10 bases. The CDR3 has 15 amino acids. The V gene end was trimmed by 4 bases and the J gene end by 2 bases; junction bases not matched to a gene: 5. Germline loops: CDR1 SGHRS, CDR2 YFSETQ. The CDR3, as DNA: TGCGCCAGCAGCGTGGGGACAGGGGCGCAAGAGACCCAGTACTTC. This sequence encodes CASSVGTGAQETQYF.

This clonotype was found a few times. This chain connects TRBV4-1 to TRBJ2-5; no definite D call. The DNA end favors TRBJ2-7, so the J call may be wrong. Looked up from germline, CDR1 is MGHRA and CDR2 is YSYEKL. The length of the CDR3 is 16 residues. CDR3 coding DNA: TGCGCCAGCAGCCAAGGTTATACGGGCCTTTCCTACGAGCAGTACTTC. Its translation: CASSQGYTGLSYEQYF.

This rearrangement joins TRBV7-2 to TRBJ1-2, with TRBD1 matching over 8 bases. The CDR3 extends over 18 amino acids. Trimming removed 0 bases from V and 0 bases from J; junction bases left unmatched: 9. Germline CDR1 is SGHTA and CDR2 is FQGNSA. CDR3 sequence reads: CASSLARVTGVANYGYTF. DNA of the CDR3: TGTGCCAGCAGCTTAGCGCGGGTGACAGGGGTTGCTAACTATGGCTACACCTTC.

The table lists this clonotype with a few counts. V and J are TRBV5-1 and TRBJ2-3, with D hard to call. The CDR3 has 15 residues. Looked up from germline, CDR1 is SGHRS and CDR2 is YFSETQ. The V end was cut by 4 bases, the J end by 3 bases, with 15 bases between. The CDR3 sequence: CASSRVAERTDTQYF. CDR3 in DNA: TGCGCCAGCAGCAGAGTAGCAGAACGAACAGATACGCAGTATTTT.

The chain links TRBV24-1 to TRBJ2-3; TRBD1 or TRBD2 may be the D gene (6 bases each). V was shortened by 2 bases and J by 4 bases, with 18 bases between the two germline ends. The V gene's germline CDR1 is KGHDR and CDR2 SFDVKD. The CDR3 loop spans 17 amino acids. The CDR3 DNA is TGTGCCACCAGTGATTCCGGGGGTGAGGGGGTCCCAGATACGCAGTATTTT. The encoded protein is CATSDSGGEGVPDTQYF.

The chain has TRBV5-1 and TRBJ2-2; 7 bases fit TRBD1. The CDR3 is made up of 16 amino acids. J lost 5 bases, V lost 5 bases, and 12 bases had no gene match. The germline gives CDR1 SGHRS, CDR2 YFSETQ. CDR3 nucleotides: TGCGCCAGCAGGTCCCAGGGGGTACAGAGAACCGGGGAGCTGTTTTTT. It specifies CASRSQGVQRTGELFF. Full variable domain (remainder filled in from reference TRBV5-1 and TRBJ2-2): KAGVTQTPRYLIKTRGQQVTLSCSPISGHRSVSWYQQTPGQGLQFLFEYFSETQRNKGNFPGRFSGRQFSNSRSEMNVSTLELGDSALYLCASRSQGVQRTGELFFGEGSRLTVL.

This clonotype was detected once. This chain joins TRBV4-1 and TRBJ1-2; 7 positions agree with TRBD1. The CDR3 extends over 15 amino acids. V trimming: 0 bases; J trimming: 3 bases; junction bases outside the gene matches: 4. Germline-derived CDR1 and CDR2 are MGHRA and YSYEKL. The DNA of the CDR3 is TGCGCCAGCAGCCAAGACTTAACAGGGGACTATGGCTACACCTTC. Protein: CASSQDLTGDYGYTF.

This clonotype was detected many times. The junction differs from germline at one of its ends, possibly a read error. The chain links TRBV7-7 to TRBJ2-5; D is undetermined. This CDR3 region has 13 residues. Germline V gives CDR1 SSHAT, CDR2 FNYEAQ (reference sequence). In DNA, the CDR3 is TGTGCTAGCAGCTTATACAGACAAGAGACCCAGTACTTC. Protein sequence: CASSLYRQETQYF.

As concerns this clonotype: One base away lies a much larger clone, so this may be a sequencing read error. This chain connects TRBV12-3 or TRBV12-4 to TRBJ2-7; TRBD2 aligns across 13 bases. The CDR3 totals 14 residues. Trimming at V came to 5 bases and at J to 4 bases, leaving 2 bases not matched to a gene. CDR3 sequence: CASSGLAGEYEQYF. In nucleotides, the CDR3 is TGTGCCAGCAGTGGACTAGCGGGAGAGTACGAGCAGTACTTC.

This clonotype was counted ten times or more. This chain uses TRBV29-1 with TRBJ1-2; D remains ambiguous. Germline CDR1 and CDR2: SQVTM and ANQGSEA. V was pared by 6 bases and J by 6 bases, with 17 bases between. CDR3 length: 13 amino acids. The CDR3 is CSVAPERSHGYTF. CDR3 coding DNA: TGCAGCGTGGCCCCCGAGAGAAGCCATGGCTACACCTTC.

V gene TRBV9 combines with J gene TRBJ2-7; TRBD1 or TRBD2 may be the D gene (6 bases each). CDR1 SGDLS and CDR2 YYNGEE come from the germline V gene. CDR3 length equals 14 residues. Between the trimmed V and J ends, which lost 3 bases and 7 bases, there was a span of 17 bases. This CDR3 reads CASSAGWGAEEQYF. CDR3 bases: TGTGCCAGCAGCGCAGGGTGGGGGGCCGAGGAGCAGTACTTC.

The chain couples TRBV11-2 to TRBJ2-3; D might be TRBD1 or TRBD2, each matching 6 bases. V shed 5 bases and J shed 2 bases, with 14 bases lying between them. The V gene's germline CDR1 is SGHAT and CDR2 FQNNGV. The CDR3 has 15 amino acids. Here the CDR3 reads CASSPRGGHTDTQYF. DNA of the CDR3: TGTGCCAGCAGCCCCCGTGGGGGGCACACAGATACGCAGTATTTT.

The rearrangement joins TRBV28 to TRBJ1-5, with 10 bases that match TRBD1. J was trimmed by 4 bases and V by 3 bases; bases with no gene match: 3. The CDR3 totals 15 residues. Looked up from germline, CDR1 is MDHEN and CDR2 is SYDVKM. The CDR3 region is CASSFRQGANQPQHF. CDR3 nucleotide sequence: TGTGCCAGCAGTTTCCGACAGGGGGCGAATCAGCCCCAGCATTTT.

This rearrangement joins TRBV24-1 to TRBJ2-2; no clear D. Trimming left V 8 bases short and J 4 bases short, with 7 bases between. Germline V gene data show CDR1 as KGHDR and CDR2 as SFDVKD. CDR3 size: 12 residues. The CDR3, as DNA: TGTGCCACCATATCTTCCACCGGGGAGCTGTTTTTT. Its translation: CATISSTGELFF.

This chain links TRBV20-1 with TRBJ2-7; possible D gene TRBD2, 5 bases. The CDR3 spans 16 residues. The germline gives CDR1 DFQATT, CDR2 SNEGSKA (reference sequence). Trimming took 0 bases from V and 4 from J, leaving 19 bases between them. This chain's CDR3 is CSARDPAGGPGYEQYF. CDR3 DNA: TGCAGTGCTAGAGATCCGGCGGGTGGGCCTGGTTACGAGCAGTACTTC.

This clonotype occurred a few times. The V call is TRBV5-1, the J call TRBJ2-5, with 14 bases lining up with TRBD2. Germline values: CDR1 SGHRS, CDR2 YFSETQ. With 1 base clipped from V and 2 bases from J, the junction kept 4 bases outside the gene matches. The CDR3 is made up of 17 amino acids. Here the CDR3 reads CASSLRTSGGQQETQYF. The CDR3 nucleotides read TGCGCCAGCAGCTTGAGGACTAGCGGGGGGCAGCAAGAGACCCAGTACTTC.

This clonotype was counted between two and nine times. The rearrangement uses TRBV7-9 and TRBJ2-5; 7 nucleotides match TRBD2. Looked up from germline, CDR1 is SEHNR and CDR2 is FQNEAQ (reference sequence). V trimming: 2 bases; J trimming: 0 bases; junction bases outside the gene matches: 3. The CDR3 has 15 amino acids. The CDR3 region is CASSLSGIDQETQYF. The CDR3 DNA reads TGTGCCAGCAGCTTAAGCGGGATTGACCAAGAGACCCAGTACTTC.

This clonotype was observed a few times. The chain employs TRBV7-2 and TRBJ1-1; D may be TRBD1 (6 bases). With 1 base removed from V and 0 bases from J, the gap between germline ends came to 27 bases. Germline lookup yields CDR1 SGHTA and CDR2 FQGNSA. This CDR3 is 21 amino acids long. CDR3 in amino acids: CASSLVCGGRGRRAVNTEAFF. CDR3 bases: TGTGCCAGCAGCTTAGTGTGTGGCGGCAGGGGTCGTAGAGCGGTGAACACTGAAGCTTTCTTT. Based on the CDR3 plus reference TRBV7-2 and TRBJ1-1, the full variable domain is GAGVSQSPSNKVTEKGKDVELRCDPISGHTALYWYRQSLGQGLEFLIYFQGNSAPDKSGLPSDRFSAERTGGSVSTLTIQRTQQEDSAVYLCASSLVCGGRGRRAVNTEAFFGQGTRLTVV.

This clonotype was seen a single time. J is TRBJ2-7 and V is TRBV29-1; a possible D gene is TRBD2 (5 bases). Germline CDR1 SQVTM, CDR2 ANQGSEA. This CDR3 spans 11 amino acids. V was pared by 4 bases and J by 5 bases, with 9 bases between. The CDR3 region is CSVGGLNEQYF. The DNA for the CDR3 is TGCAGCGTTGGCGGGCTAAACGAGCAGTACTTC.

The table lists this clonotype with a few counts. This sequence joins TRBV18 and TRBJ2-5; D is possibly TRBD1 (5 bases). The germline V gene encodes CDR1 KGHSH and CDR2 LQKENI. Trimming removed 4 bases from V and 4 bases from J, with 19 bases in between. The CDR3 is 16 residues long. The CDR3 sequence is CASSQPEFRVRETQYF. The CDR3 region has the DNA TGTGCCAGCTCACAACCGGAATTCAGGGTGAGAGAGACCCAGTACTTC.